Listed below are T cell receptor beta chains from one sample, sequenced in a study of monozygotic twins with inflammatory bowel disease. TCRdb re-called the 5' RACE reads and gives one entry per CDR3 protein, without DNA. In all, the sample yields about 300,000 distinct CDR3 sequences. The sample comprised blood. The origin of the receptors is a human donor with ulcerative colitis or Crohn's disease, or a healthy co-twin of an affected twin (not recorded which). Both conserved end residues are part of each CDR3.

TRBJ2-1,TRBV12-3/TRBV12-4,CASQFSGRAYNEQFF
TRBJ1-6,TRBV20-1,CSADRDSFNSPLHF
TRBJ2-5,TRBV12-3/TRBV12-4,CASSFWGTETQYF
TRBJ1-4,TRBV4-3,CASSQGPPRGNEKLFF
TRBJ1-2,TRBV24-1,CATSDSSRGPHYGYTF
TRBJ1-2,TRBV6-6,CASSYSDRDNGYTF
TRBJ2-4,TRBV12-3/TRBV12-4,CASSRDRGRGNIQYF
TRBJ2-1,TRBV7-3,CASSLQGMSSYNEQFF
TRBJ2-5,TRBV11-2,CASSHPTSGRRVGQETQYF
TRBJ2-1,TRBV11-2,CASSSPGQVVYNEQFF
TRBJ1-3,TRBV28,CASSPTYNRVSGNTIYF
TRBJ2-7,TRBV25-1,CATAGTPLYEQYF
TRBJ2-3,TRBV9,CASSFPGGRGTDTQYF
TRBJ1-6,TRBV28,CASSRDIGPLHF
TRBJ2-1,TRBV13,CASAPGVAYNEQFF
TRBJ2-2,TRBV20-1,CSAPSLAGDTGELFF
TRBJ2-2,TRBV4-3,CASSQGESGELFF
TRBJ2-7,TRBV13,CASSSSRGASYEQYF
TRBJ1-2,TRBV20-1,CSASFRGNYGYTF
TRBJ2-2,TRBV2,CASRRTGELFF
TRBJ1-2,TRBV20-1,CSARDYRGGTF
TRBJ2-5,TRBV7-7,CASSQTSGQETQYF